This record concerns one T cell receptor beta chain sequence. The CDR3 is 19 amino acids. This record comes from a study of graft-versus-host responses after intestinal transplantation. Study-wide background: Recipients across the board were started on anti-thymocyte globulin induction, then kept on tacrolimus and steroids for two to three years.

Sequencing used immunoSEQ multiplex PCR; TCRdb keeps in-frame clones, though not all of them. The data contain about 18,000 clones, 82% of them singletons. Intraepithelial plus lamina propria lymphocytes were released by processing graft tissue. The material was ileum tissue, obtained 17 days after transplant. The genes are TRBV12-1 and TRBJ2-6; whether TRBD1, the table's D call, matches the DNA was not checked. TRBV12-1 is a recognized pseudogene. The receptor was derived from a human patient who received an intestinal transplant, so some T cells may come from the graft donor. The CDR3 DNA reads TGTGCCAGCAGCCGTGAGGCTGTAATAGGACAAAGTCGGGCCAACGTCCTGACTTTC. This sequence encodes CASSREAVIGQSRANVLTF.